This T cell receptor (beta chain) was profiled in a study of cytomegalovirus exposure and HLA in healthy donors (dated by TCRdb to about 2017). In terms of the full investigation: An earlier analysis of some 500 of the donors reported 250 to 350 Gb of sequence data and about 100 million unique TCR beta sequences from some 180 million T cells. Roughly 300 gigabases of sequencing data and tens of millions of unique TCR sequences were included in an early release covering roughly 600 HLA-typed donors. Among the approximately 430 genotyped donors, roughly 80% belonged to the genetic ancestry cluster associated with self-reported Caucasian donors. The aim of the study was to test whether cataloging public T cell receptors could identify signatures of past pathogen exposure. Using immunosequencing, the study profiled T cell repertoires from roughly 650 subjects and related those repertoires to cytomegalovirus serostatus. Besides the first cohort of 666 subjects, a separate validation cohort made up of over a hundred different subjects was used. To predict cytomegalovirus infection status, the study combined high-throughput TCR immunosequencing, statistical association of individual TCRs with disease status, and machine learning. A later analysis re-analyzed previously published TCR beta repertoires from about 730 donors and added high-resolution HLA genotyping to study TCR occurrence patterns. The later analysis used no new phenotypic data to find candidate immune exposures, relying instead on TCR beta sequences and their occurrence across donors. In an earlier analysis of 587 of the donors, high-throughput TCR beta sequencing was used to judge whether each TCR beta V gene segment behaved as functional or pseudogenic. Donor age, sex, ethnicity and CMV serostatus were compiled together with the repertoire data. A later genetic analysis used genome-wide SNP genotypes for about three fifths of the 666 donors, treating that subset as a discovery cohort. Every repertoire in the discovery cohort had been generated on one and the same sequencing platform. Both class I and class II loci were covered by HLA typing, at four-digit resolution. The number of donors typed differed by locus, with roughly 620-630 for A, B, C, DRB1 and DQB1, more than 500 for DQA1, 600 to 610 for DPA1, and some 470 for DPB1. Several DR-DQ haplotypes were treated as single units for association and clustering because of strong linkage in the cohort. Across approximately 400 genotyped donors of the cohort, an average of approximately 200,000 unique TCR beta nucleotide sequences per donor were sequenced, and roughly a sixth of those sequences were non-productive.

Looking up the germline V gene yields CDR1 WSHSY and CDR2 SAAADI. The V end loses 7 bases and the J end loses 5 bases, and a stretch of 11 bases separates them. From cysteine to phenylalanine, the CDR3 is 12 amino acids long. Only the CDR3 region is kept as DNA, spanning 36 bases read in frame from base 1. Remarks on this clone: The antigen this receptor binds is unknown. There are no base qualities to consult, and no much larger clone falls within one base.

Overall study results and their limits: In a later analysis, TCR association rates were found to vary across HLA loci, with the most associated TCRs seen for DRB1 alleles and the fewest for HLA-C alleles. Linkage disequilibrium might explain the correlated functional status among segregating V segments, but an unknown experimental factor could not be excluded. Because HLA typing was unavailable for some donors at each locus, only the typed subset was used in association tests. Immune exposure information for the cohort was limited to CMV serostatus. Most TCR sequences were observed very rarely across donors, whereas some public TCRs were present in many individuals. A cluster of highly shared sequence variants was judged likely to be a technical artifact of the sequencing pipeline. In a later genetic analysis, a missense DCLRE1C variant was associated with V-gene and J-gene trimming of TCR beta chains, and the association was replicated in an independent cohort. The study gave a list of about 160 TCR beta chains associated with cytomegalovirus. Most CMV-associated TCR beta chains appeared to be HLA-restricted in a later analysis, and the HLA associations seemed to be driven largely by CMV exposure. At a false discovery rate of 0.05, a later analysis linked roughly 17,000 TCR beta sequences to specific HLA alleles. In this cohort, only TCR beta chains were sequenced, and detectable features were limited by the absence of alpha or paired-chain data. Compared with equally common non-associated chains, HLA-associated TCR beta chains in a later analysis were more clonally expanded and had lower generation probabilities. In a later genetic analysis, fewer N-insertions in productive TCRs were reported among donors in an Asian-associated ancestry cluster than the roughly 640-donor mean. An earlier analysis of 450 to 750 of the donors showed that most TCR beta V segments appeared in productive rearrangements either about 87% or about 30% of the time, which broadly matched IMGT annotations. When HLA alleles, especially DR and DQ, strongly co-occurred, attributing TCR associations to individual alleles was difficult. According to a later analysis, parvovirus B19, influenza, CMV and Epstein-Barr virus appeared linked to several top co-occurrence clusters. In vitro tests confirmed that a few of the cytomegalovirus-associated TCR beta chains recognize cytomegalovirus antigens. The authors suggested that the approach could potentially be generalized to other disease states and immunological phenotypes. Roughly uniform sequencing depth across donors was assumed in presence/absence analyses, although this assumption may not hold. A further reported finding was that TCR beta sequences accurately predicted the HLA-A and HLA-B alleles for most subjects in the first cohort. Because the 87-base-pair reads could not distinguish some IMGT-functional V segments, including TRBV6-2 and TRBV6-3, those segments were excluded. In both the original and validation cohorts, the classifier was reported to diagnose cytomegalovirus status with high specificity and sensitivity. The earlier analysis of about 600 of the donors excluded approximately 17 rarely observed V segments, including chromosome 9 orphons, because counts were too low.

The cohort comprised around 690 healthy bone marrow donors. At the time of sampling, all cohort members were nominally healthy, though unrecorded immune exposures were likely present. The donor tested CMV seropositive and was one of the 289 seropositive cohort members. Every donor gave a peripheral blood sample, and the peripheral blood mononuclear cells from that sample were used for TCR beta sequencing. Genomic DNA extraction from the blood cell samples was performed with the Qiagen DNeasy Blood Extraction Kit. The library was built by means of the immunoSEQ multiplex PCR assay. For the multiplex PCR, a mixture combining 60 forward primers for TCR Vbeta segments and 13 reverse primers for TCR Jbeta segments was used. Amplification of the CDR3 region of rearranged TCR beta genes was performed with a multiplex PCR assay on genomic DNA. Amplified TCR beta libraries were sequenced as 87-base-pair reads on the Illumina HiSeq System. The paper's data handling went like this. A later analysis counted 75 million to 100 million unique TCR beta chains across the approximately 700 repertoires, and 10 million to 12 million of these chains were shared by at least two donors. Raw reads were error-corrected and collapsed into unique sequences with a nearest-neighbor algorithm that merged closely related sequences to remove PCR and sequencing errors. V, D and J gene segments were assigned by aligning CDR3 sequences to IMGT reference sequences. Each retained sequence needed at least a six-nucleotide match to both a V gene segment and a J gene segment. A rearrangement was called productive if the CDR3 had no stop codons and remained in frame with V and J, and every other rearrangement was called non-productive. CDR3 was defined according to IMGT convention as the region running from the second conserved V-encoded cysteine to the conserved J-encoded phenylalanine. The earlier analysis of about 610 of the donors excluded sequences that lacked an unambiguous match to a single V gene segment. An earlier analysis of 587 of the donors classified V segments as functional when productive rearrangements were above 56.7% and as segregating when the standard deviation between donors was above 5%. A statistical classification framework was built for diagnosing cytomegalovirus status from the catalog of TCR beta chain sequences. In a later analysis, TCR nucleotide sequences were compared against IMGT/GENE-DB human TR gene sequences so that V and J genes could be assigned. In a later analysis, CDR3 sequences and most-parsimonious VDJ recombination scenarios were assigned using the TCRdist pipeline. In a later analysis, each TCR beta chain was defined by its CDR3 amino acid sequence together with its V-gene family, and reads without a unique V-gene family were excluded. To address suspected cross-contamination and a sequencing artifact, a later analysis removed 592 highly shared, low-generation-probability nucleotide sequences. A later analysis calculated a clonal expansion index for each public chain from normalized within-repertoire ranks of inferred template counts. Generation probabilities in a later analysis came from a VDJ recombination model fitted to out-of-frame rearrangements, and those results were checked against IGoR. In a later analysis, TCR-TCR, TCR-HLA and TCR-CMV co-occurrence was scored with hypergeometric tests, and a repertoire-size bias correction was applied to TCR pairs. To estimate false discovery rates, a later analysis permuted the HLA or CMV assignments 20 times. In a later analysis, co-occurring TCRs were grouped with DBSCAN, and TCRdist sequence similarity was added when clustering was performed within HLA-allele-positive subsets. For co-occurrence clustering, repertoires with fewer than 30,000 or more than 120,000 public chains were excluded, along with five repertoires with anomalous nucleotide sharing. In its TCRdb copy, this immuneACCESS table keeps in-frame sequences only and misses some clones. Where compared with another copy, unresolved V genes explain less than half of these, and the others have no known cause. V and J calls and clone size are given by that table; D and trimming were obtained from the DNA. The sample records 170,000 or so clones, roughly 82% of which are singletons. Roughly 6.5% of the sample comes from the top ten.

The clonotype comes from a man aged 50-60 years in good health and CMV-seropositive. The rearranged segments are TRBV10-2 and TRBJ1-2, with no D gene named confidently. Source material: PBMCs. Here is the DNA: TGCGCCAGCACCGAAGACTTATATGGCTACACCTTC. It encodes CASTEDLYGYTF.